One sample yielded the 18 T cell receptor beta chains listed below, sequenced in a study of cytomegalovirus exposure and HLA in healthy donors. The PCR contained 60 Vbeta and 13 Jbeta primers. Libraries were prepared by immunoSEQ multiplex PCR; TCRdb keeps only in-frame clonotypes and omits some of them. The data contain about 150,000 clones, around 80% of them seen just once; the ten biggest clones take up over 5%. The specimen sequenced was PBMCs. Source of these receptors: a woman aged 40 to 50 in good health and CMV-seropositive.

The V and J genes are TRBV5-1 and TRBJ2-7, with 13 bases aligning to TRBD2. With 1 base clipped from V and 5 bases from J, the junction kept 6 bases outside the gene matches. From germline, CDR1 is SGHRS and CDR2 YFSETQ. This CDR3 region has 16 residues. This CDR3 is CASSLPRTSGSHEQYF. For the CDR3, the DNA is TGCGCCAGCAGCTTGCCCCGGACTAGCGGGAGCCACGAGCAGTACTTC.

DNA for the CDR3: TGTGCCAGCAGCCGCCGACTCAGCACAGATACGCAGTATTTT. It encodes CASSRRLSTDTQYF. The V gene is TRBV5-4, the J gene TRBJ2-3; D is uncertain. With 4 bases removed from V and 0 bases from J, the gap between germline ends came to 9 bases. Per germline, CDR1 SGHNT and CDR2 YYREEE (reference sequence). CDR3 size: 14 residues.

The chain recombines TRBV10-3 with TRBJ1-2, with 7 nucleotides matching TRBD1. The trim removed 1 base at V and 8 bases at J, leaving 4 bases unmatched. Germline V gene sequence: CDR1 ENHRY, CDR2 SYGVKD. The CDR3 totals 13 residues. CDR3 in amino acids: CAISELTGFGYTF. The CDR3 DNA reads as TGTGCCATCAGTGAGTTGACAGGGTTCGGCTACACCTTC.

The V gene is TRBV2, the J gene TRBJ1-5, with TRBD1 matching over 8 bases. CDR1 is SNHLY and CDR2 is FYNNEI in the germline V gene. The ends lost 6 bases at V and 9 bases at J; junction bases unmatched: 10. The CDR3 sequence is 14 residues long. As DNA, the CDR3 is TGTGCCAGCAGCGGTGGGACAGGTCGTTTGCCCCAGCATTTT. Its translation: CASSGGTGRLPQHF.

The chain is built from TRBV30 and TRBJ2-1, with 11 bases that match TRBD2. The trim removed 1 base at V and 6 bases at J, leaving 8 bases unmatched. Germline CDR1 GTSNPN, CDR2 SVGIG (reference sequence). CDR3 size: 16 residues. Here the CDR3 DNA reads TGTGCCTGGAGTGACAAACTAGCGGGAGTTTCCAATGAGCAGTTCTTC. This translates into CAWSDKLAGVSNEQFF.

This clone was picked up a small number of times. The rearrangement uses TRBV18 and TRBJ2-3; 9 nucleotides align to TRBD1. Germline CDR1 is KGHSH and CDR2 is LQKENI. This CDR3 is 16 amino acids long. J lost 1 base, V lost 3 bases, and 5 bases had no gene match. CDR3 protein: CASSPLTGGRTDTQYF. CDR3 coding DNA: TGTGCCAGCTCACCTTTGACAGGGGGTCGCACAGATACGCAGTATTTT.

In this sample, this clone turned up a few times. This chain links TRBV4-1 with TRBJ2-7; maybe TRBD1 (7 bases). V lost 4 bases to trimming and J lost 6 bases, with 13 bases between them. Germline V gene data show CDR1 as MGHRA and CDR2 as YSYEKL. The CDR3 runs to 13 residues. The CDR3 sequence: CASSRAGGPEQYF. The CDR3 region has the DNA TGCGCCAGCAGCCGGGCAGGGGGGCCCGAGCAGTACTTC.

V gene TRBV11-2 combines with J gene TRBJ2-1; weak D call: TRBD1 (6 bases). Germline loops: CDR1 SGHAT, CDR2 FQNNGV. The CDR3 is 15 amino acids. The V and J ends lost 2 bases and 2 bases respectively, with 10 bases between them. The CDR3 here is CASSLNRETYNEQFF. The CDR3 DNA reads as TGTGCCAGCAGCTTAAACAGGGAGACCTACAATGAGCAGTTCTTC. Using reference TRBV11-2 and TRBJ2-1 for the parts outside the CDR3, the full variable domain is EAGVAQSPRYKIIEKRQSVAFWCNPISGHATLYWYQQILGQGPKLLIQFQNNGVVDDSQLPKDRFSAERLKGVDSTLKIQPAKLEDSAVYLCASSLNRETYNEQFFGPGTRLTVL.

This clone showed up just a few times. The rearrangement links TRBV4-1 to TRBJ1-2, with D hard to call. The CDR3 has 15 amino acids. Germline V lookup: CDR1 MGHRA, CDR2 YSYEKL. V was cut by 0 bases and J by 4 bases, with 12 bases left in between. The CDR3 DNA reads TGCGCCAGCAGCCAAGAGGGTGTCGGGTCCTATGGCTACACCTTC. Translation: CASSQEGVGSYGYTF.

The V and J genes are TRBV12-2 and TRBJ2-5; TRBD1 was called by the table and not checked on the DNA. TRBV12-2 is shown as a pseudogene. CDR3 length: 13 residues. CDR3 protein: CASRSRGQETQYF. CDR3 sequence (DNA): TGTGCAAGTCGCTCCAGGGGACAAGAGACCCAGTACTTC.

This chain connects TRBV7-9 to TRBJ2-1; 8 nucleotides line up with TRBD1. The CDR3 spans 16 residues. V lost 4 bases and J lost 0; bases outside the gene matches: 5. The germline gives CDR1 SEHNR, CDR2 FQNEAQ (reference sequence). CDR3 nucleotide sequence: TGTGCCAGCAGCTCCCGGACAGGGAGCTCCTACAATGAGCAGTTCTTC. This gives the protein CASSSRTGSSYNEQFF.

The chain couples TRBV10-2 to TRBJ1-5, with D possibly matching TRBD1 (5 bases). Trimming took 0 bases from V and 2 from J, leaving 11 bases between them. The CDR3 sequence is 16 residues long. CDR1 is WSHSY, CDR2 SAAADI, per germline. In DNA, the CDR3 is TGCGCCAGCAGTGAGTCGGCGGGGGTGGGCAATCAGCCCCAGCATTTT. Translated: CASSESAGVGNQPQHF.

The chain is built from TRBV13 and TRBJ2-1; 11 bases match TRBD2. CDR1 is PRHDT and CDR2 is FYEKMQ in the germline V gene (reference sequence). There are 15 residues in the CDR3. V lost 7 bases, J lost 6 bases, and 8 bases stayed unmatched. This CDR3 reads CASNPGLAGPNEQFF. Written as DNA, the CDR3 is TGTGCCAGCAACCCCGGACTAGCGGGCCCCAATGAGCAGTTCTTC.

The chain employs TRBV15 and TRBJ2-7; 10 nucleotides match TRBD1. The CDR3 runs to 17 residues. J gave up 2 bases and V 1 base, and 8 bases lay outside the gene matches. Per germline, CDR1 LNHNV and CDR2 YYDKDF (reference sequence). The CDR3 bases are TGTGCCACCAGCAGAGGTACTCCGGGACAGGGGACCTACGAGCAGTACTTC. Translation gives CATSRGTPGQGTYEQYF. The entire variable domain, with the rest obtained from reference TRBV15 and TRBJ2-7, is as follows: DAMVIQNPRYQVTQFGKPVTLSCSQTLNHNVMYWYQQKSSQAPKLLFHYYDKDFNNEADTPDNFQSRRPNTSFCFLDIRSPGLGDTAMYLCATSRGTPGQGTYEQYFGPGTRLTVT.

The chain couples TRBV2 to TRBJ2-3; D is undetermined. With 4 bases removed from V and 2 bases from J, the gap between germline ends came to 7 bases. From germline, CDR1 is SNHLY and CDR2 FYNNEI. The CDR3 has 13 residues. The CDR3 loop is CASSVRNTDTQYF. The CDR3 nucleotides are TGTGCCAGCAGTGTCAGGAACACAGATACGCAGTATTTT.

This clone was found a few times. V is TRBV6-6 and J is TRBJ1-5; D possibly corresponds to TRBD1 (5 bases). Trimming shortened V by 0 bases and J by 0 bases, and 9 bases separated the two germline ends. The germline V gene has CDR1 MNHNY and CDR2 SVGAGI (reference sequence). The CDR3 contains 16 residues. The CDR3 reads CASSYSIRDSNQPQHF. In DNA, the CDR3 is TGTGCCAGCAGTTACTCTATCAGGGATAGCAATCAGCCCCAGCATTTT.

The chain combines TRBV18 with TRBJ1-5, with TRBD1 matching over 7 bases. With 0 bases clipped from V and 9 bases from J, the junction kept 5 bases outside the gene matches. The V gene's germline CDR1 is KGHSH and CDR2 LQKENI. This CDR3 region has 14 residues. The CDR3 sequence: CASSPPGTAGPQHF. CDR3 in DNA: TGTGCCAGCTCACCACCCGGGACAGCTGGGCCCCAGCATTTT.

This chain uses TRBV11-2 with TRBJ1-2; no clear D. CDR1 and CDR2 from the germline V gene are SGHAT and FQNNGV. V shed 1 base and J shed 4 bases, with 13 bases lying between them. The CDR3 length is 15 residues. CDR3 sequence: CASSLGRHPSYGYTF. CDR3 nucleotide sequence: TGTGCCAGCAGCTTAGGACGACACCCCTCCTATGGCTACACCTTC.